A single sample gave rise to the 8 T cell receptor beta chains below, sequenced in a study of shared T cell receptors in the human thymus. Generated by immunoSEQ multiplex PCR, the TCRdb table keeps only in-frame clones and is missing some. Counted here are approximately 730,000 clones, approximately 83% occurring once; the ten biggest clones make up about 0.011%. This sample also belongs to another study, concerning human thymus T cells.

The source material was thymocytes. The receptor set was obtained from a girl under three years old with a congenital heart defect.

CDR3 bases: TGTGCCATCGCTCGGGACAGGGGCTCCTACAATGAGCAGTTCTTC. The encoded protein is CAIARDRGSYNEQFF. The chain combines TRBV10-3 with TRBJ2-1; 10 bases align to TRBD1. V gave up 8 bases and J gave up 0 bases; unmatched junction bases: 4. The germline V gene encodes CDR1 ENHRY and CDR2 SYGVKD. The CDR3 covers 15 residues.

The chain employs TRBV5-1 and TRBJ2-7; possibly TRBD1 for D (5 bases). The CDR3 runs to 16 residues. Trimming cost V 0 bases and J 2 bases, with 15 bases left between them. Germline V gives CDR1 SGHRS, CDR2 YFSETQ. The CDR3 is CASSLAVTEIPYEQYF. In DNA form, the CDR3 reads TGCGCCAGCAGCTTGGCCGTGACAGAAATACCCTACGAGCAGTACTTC. The whole variable domain, filled in from reference TRBV5-1 and TRBJ2-7, reads KAGVTQTPRYLIKTRGQQVTLSCSPISGHRSVSWYQQTPGQGLQFLFEYFSETQRNKGNFPGRFSGRQFSNSRSEMNVSTLELGDSALYLCASSLAVTEIPYEQYFGPGTRLTVT.

This chain connects TRBV2 to TRBJ1-2, with D perhaps matching TRBD1 (5 bases). The CDR3 covers 16 residues. Germline V gene data show CDR1 as SNHLY and CDR2 as FYNNEI. Trimming pared 7 bases from V and 7 bases from J, leaving 25 bases between. DNA for the CDR3: TGTGCCAGCATCACCCGGGACTTTCAAAGCGGTCCTGGCTACACCTTC. This gives the protein CASITRDFQSGPGYTF.

This rearrangement joins TRBV10-2 to TRBJ2-1, with D maybe TRBD2 (6 bases). The length of the CDR3 is 14 residues. V was shortened by 5 bases and J by 2 bases, with 10 bases between the two germline ends. CDR1 is WSHSY and CDR2 is SAAADI in the germline V gene. CDR3 region: CASSFSGAYNEQFF. Here the CDR3 DNA reads TGCGCCAGCAGTTTTAGCGGTGCCTACAATGAGCAGTTCTTC.

The chain joins TRBV27 to TRBJ2-3; 7 bases fit TRBD2. The CDR3 is 17 amino acids. V was pared by 5 bases and J by 0 bases, with 11 bases of the junction left unmatched. Looked up from germline, CDR1 is MNHEY and CDR2 is SMNVEV (reference sequence). The CDR3 DNA follows: TGTGCCAGCAGTATCGGGGGGAGGATATCTAGCACAGATACGCAGTATTTT. Translating gives CASSIGGRISSTDTQYF.

V usage is TRBV7-3 and J usage is TRBJ1-3, with TRBD1 matching over 7 bases. Germline CDR1 and CDR2: SGHTA and FQGTGA. The V and J ends lost 5 bases and 2 bases, in that order; junction bases with no gene match: 6. The CDR3 has 15 residues. This chain's CDR3 is CASSTRTGPGNTIYF. In DNA form, the CDR3 reads TGTGCCAGCAGCACGCGGACAGGACCTGGAAACACCATATATTTT.

The genes are TRBV7-9 and TRBJ1-2; D not resolved. Trimming cost V 1 base and J 6 bases, with 15 bases left between them. CDR1 is SEHNR and CDR2 is FQNEAQ in the germline V gene (reference sequence). There are 15 residues in the CDR3. The CDR3 DNA reads as TGTGCCAGCAGCTTAGTCGCGCGGATAGAGAATGGCTACACCTTC. The encoded protein is CASSLVARIENGYTF.

The chain is built from TRBV27 and TRBJ1-5, with D perhaps TRBD1 (6 bases). Trimming stripped 0 bases from V and 5 bases from J, with 14 bases between. Germline CDR1 is MNHEY and CDR2 is SMNVEV (reference sequence). The CDR3 extends over 16 amino acids. CDR3 protein: CASSLSHRVGDQPQHF. The CDR3 nucleotides read TGTGCCAGCAGTTTATCGCACAGGGTAGGGGATCAGCCCCAGCATTTT.